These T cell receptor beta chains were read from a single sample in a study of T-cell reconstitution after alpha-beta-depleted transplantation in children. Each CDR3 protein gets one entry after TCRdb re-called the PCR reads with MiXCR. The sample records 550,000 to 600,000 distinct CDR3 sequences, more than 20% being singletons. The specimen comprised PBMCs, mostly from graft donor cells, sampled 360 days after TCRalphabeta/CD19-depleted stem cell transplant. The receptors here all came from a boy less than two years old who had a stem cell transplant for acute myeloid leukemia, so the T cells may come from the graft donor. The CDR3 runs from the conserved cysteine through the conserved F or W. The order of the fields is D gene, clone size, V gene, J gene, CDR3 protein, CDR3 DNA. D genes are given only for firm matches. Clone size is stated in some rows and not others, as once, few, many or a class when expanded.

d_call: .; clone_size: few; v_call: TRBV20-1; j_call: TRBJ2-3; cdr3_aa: CSATSGTNTPSTDTQYF; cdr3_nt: TGCAGTGCTACGTCCGGGACGAACACCCCCAGCACAGATACGCAGTATTTT
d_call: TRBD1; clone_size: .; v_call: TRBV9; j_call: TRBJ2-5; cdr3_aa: CASGAGGVQETQYF; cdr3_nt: TGTGCCAGCGGGGCAGGGGGTGTCCAAGAGACCCAGTACTTC
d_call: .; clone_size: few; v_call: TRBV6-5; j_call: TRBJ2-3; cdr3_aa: CASSYVGTPSTDTQYF; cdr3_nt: TGTGCCAGCAGTTACGTAGGGACACCTAGCACAGATACGCAGTATTTT
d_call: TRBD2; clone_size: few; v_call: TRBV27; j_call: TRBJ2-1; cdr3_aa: CASSPLDSGGPGEQFF; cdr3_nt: TGTGCCAGCAGTCCCCTCGATTCGGGGGGGCCAGGTGAGCAGTTCTTC
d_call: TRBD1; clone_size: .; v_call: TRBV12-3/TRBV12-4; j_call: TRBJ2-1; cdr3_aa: CASSLSFGTGPYNEQFF; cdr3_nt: TGTGCCAGCAGTTTAAGTTTCGGGACAGGGCCCTACAATGAGCAGTTCTTC
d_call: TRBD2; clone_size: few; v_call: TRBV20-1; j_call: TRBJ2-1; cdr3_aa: CSARGPGLAGGLKEQFF; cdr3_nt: TGCAGTGCTAGAGGTCCCGGACTAGCGGGGGGCCTCAAGGAGCAGTTCTTC
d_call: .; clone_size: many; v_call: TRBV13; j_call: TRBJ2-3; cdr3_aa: CASSSGLRTDTQYF; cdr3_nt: TGTGCCAGCAGCTCTGGACTACGCACAGATACGCAGTATTTT
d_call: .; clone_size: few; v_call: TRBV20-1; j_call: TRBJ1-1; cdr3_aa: CSARELGAANTEAFF; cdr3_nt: TGCAGTGCTAGAGAGCTGGGGGCGGCGAACACTGAAGCTTTCTTT
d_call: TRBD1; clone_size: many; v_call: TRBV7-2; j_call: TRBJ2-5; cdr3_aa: CASSLEGQGGLETQYF; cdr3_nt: TGTGCCAGCAGCTTAGAAGGACAGGGGGGTTTAGAGACCCAGTACTTC
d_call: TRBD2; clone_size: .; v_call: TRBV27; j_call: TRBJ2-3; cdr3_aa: CASSSRGGLKDTQYF; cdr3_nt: TGTGCCAGCAGTTCGCGGGGGGGCCTGAAAGATACGCAGTATTTT
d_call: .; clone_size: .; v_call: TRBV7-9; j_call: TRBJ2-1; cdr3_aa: CASSRTPYNEQFF; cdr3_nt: TGTGCCAGCAGCCGGACACCTTACAATGAGCAGTTCTTC
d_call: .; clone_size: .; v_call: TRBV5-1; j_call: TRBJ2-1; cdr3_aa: CASSLVAEQFF; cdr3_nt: TGCGCCAGCAGCTTGGTTGCAGAGCAGTTCTTC
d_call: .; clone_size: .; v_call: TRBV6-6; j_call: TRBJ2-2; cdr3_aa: CASKVGGELFF; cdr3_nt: TGTGCCAGCAAGGTCGGCGGGGAGCTGTTTTTT
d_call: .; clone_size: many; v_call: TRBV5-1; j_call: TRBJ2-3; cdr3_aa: CASWLADTQYF; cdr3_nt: TGCGCCAGCTGGCTGGCAGATACGCAGTATTTT